This TCR beta chain is drawn from a study of blood T cell repertoires in COVID-19. Overall study context: Sites in the United States, Italy and Spain provided acute and convalescent COVID-19 samples. T cells, B-cell-depleted T cells, or PBMCs supplied cDNA or gDNA.

Original processing notes: By means of reference gene primer amplification, nucleated cell counts were estimated. The repertoire was sequenced with immunoSEQ multiplex PCR; TCRdb's copy has only in-frame clones and lacks some. V, J and clone size were drawn from that table, and D and trimming were deduced from the DNA. The sample records around 170,000 clones, 86% being singletons. This CDR3 has 15 residues. Germline values: CDR1 LNHDA, CDR2 SQIVND (reference sequence). J lost 2 bases, V lost 4 bases, and 6 bases had no gene match. The sequence was collected from a man in his fifties with active or convalescent COVID-19. The specimen sequenced was peripheral blood. The J gene is TRBJ2-7, the V gene TRBV19, with TRBD1 identical over 9 bases. The CDR3 DNA is TGTGCCAGTAGTAGGGGGACAGGGCGTCCCTACGAGCAGTACTTC. This gives the protein CASSRGTGRPYEQYF.